The rows below give T cell receptor beta chains drawn from one sample of a study of T cells after yellow fever vaccination. TCRdb re-analysed the 5' RACE reads in MiXCR, keeping a single row per CDR3 protein. The sample lists 610,000 or so distinct CDR3 sequences, roughly an eighth occurring once. Sequencing was performed on PBMCs, taken on the day of the yellow fever booster vaccination. The receptors originated from a young man who received the YFV17D yellow fever vaccine. Each CDR3 is given with its conserved first and last residue. The order of the fields is V gene, J gene, clone size, D gene, CDR3 protein, CDR3 DNA. A D gene is named only where the DNA matches it firmly. A clone size is listed for some rows: how often the clone was seen (once, few, many), or a class if it is expanded.

TRBV9,TRBJ1-2,few,-,CASSVGEGDGYTF,TGTGCCAGCAGCGTGGGGGAGGGAGATGGCTACACCTTC
TRBV4-2,TRBJ2-3,few,TRBD2,CASSLRLAGGLSTDTQYF,TGTGCCAGCAGCCTTCGTCTAGCGGGAGGCCTTAGCACAGATACGCAGTATTTT
TRBV19,TRBJ1-5,many,-,CASSILGSNQPQHF,TGTGCCAGTAGTATTCTGGGTAGCAATCAGCCCCAGCATTTT
TRBV5-1,TRBJ2-3,-,-,CASREGLRITDTQYF,TGCGCCAGCAGGGAGGGCCTCCGGATCACAGATACGCAGTATTTT
TRBV6-1,TRBJ2-2,-,TRBD2,CASRRFPLADNTGELFF,TGTGCCAGCAGGAGATTCCCGCTAGCGGATAACACCGGGGAGCTGTTTTTT
TRBV5-1,TRBJ2-7,few,-,CASRLGHRDVAYEQYF,TGCGCCAGCCGCCTCGGTCATCGGGACGTAGCCTACGAGCAGTACTTC
TRBV21-1,TRBJ1-3,-,-,CASSQDRDRAFSGNTIYF,TGTGCCAGCAGCCAAGACCGGGACAGGGCCTTCTCTGGAAACACCATATATTTT
TRBV5-5,TRBJ2-4,-,-,CASSLEPGTWNAKNIQYF,TGTGCCAGCAGCTTGGAACCAGGGACCTGGAACGCCAAAAACATTCAGTACTTC
TRBV24-1,TRBJ2-5,many,-,CATSDLGETQYF,TGTGCCACCAGTGATTTAGGAGAGACCCAGTACTTC
TRBV28,TRBJ2-5,-,TRBD1,CASGPGQGQETQYF,TGTGCCAGCGGACCGGGACAGGGACAAGAGACCCAGTACTTC
TRBV20-1,TRBJ2-2,few,-,CSSAQEGKLFF,TGCAGTTCAGCACAGGAGGGGAAGCTGTTTTTT